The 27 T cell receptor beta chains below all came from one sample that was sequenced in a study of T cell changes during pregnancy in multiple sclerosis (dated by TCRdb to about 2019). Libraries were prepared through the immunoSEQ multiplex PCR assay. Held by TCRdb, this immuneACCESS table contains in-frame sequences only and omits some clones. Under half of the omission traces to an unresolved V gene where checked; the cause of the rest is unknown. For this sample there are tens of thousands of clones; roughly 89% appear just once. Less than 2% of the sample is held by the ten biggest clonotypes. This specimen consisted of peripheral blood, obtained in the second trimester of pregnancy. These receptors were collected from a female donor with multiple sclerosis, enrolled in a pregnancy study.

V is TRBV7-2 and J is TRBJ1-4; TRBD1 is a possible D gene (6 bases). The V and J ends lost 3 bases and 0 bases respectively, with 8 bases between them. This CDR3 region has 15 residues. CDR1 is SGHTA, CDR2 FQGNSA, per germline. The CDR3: CASSFTGPTNEKLFF. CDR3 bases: TGTGCCAGCAGCTTCACAGGGCCAACTAATGAAAAACTGTTTTTT.

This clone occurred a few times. CDR3 residues: CASSRIAGGSYNEQFF. In DNA, the CDR3 is TGTGCCAGCAGCCGCATAGCGGGAGGCTCCTACAATGAGCAGTTCTTC. The J gene is TRBJ2-1, the V gene TRBV7-3; 10 nucleotides align to TRBD2. Trimming at V came to 5 bases and at J to 0 bases, leaving 4 bases not matched to a gene. Germline CDR1 is SGHTA and CDR2 is FQGTGA. The CDR3 totals 16 residues.

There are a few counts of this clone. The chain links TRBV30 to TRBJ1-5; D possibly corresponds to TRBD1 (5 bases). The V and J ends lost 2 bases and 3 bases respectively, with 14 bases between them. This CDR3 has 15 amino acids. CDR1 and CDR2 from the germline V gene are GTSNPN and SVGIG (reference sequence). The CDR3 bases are TGTGCCTGGAGTTATCCAGGGTCCATCAATCAGCCCCAGCATTTT. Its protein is CAWSYPGSINQPQHF.

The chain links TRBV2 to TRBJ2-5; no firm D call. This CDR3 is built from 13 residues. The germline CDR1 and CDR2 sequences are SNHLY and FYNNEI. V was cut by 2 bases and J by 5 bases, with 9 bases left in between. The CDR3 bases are TGTGCCAGCAGTGAAACCAGATTGGAGACCCAGTACTTC. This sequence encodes CASSETRLETQYF.

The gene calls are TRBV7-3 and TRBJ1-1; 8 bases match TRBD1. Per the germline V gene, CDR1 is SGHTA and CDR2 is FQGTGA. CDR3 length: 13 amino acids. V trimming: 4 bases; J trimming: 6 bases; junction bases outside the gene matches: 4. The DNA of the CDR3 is TGTGCCAGCAGCTCGACAGGGGCTGCTGAAGCTTTCTTT. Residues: CASSSTGAAEAFF. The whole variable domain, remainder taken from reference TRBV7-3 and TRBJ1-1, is GAGVSQTPSNKVTEKGKYVELRCDPISGHTALYWYRQSLGQGPEFLIYFQGTGAADDSGLPNDRFFAVRPEGSVSTLKIQRTERGDSAVYLCASSSTGAAEAFFGQGTRLTVV.

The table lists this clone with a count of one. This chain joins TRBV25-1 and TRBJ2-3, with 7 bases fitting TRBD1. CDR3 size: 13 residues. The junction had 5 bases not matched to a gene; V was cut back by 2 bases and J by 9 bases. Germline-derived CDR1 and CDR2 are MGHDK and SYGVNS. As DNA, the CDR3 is TGTGCCAGCAGTGAAGGGCAGGGGGTAACGCAGTATTTT. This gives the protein CASSEGQGVTQYF.

The chain's CDR3 is CASSWTGANTEAFF. As DNA, the CDR3 is TGCGCCAGCAGCTGGACAGGGGCGAACACTGAAGCTTTCTTT. V gene TRBV5-1 combines with J gene TRBJ1-1; TRBD1 aligns across 9 bases. This CDR3 has 14 residues. With V trimmed by 3 bases and J by 1 base, 1 base remained unmatched. CDR1 is SGHRS, CDR2 YFSETQ, per germline.

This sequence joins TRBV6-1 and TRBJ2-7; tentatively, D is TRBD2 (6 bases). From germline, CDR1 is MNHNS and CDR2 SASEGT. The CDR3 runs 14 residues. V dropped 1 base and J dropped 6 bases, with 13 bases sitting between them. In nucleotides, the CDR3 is TGTGCCAGCAGTGAAGGAGGGAGGTGGGCCGAGCAGTACTTC. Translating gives CASSEGGRWAEQYF.

CDR3 nucleotide sequence: TGTGCCAGCAGTAAAGCGGGGGTGCTCTACGAGCAGTACTTC. It specifies CASSKAGVLYEQYF. This chain joins TRBV6-5 and TRBJ2-7, with 8 bases identical to TRBD2. The CDR3 is 14 amino acids. Germline CDR1 MNHEY, CDR2 SVGAGI. Germline trimming cut 5 bases from V and 3 bases from J; bases unmatched to any gene: 6.

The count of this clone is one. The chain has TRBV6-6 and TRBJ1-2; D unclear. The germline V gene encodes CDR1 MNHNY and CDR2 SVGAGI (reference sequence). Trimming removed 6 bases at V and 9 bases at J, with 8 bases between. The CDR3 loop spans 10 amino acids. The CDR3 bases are TGTGCCAGCAGAGACGGGAGCTACACCTTC. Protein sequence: CASRDGSYTF.

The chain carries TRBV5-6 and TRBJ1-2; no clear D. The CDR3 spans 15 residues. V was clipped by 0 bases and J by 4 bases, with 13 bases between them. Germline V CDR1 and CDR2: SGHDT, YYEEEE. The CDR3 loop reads CASSLGRRFTYGYTF. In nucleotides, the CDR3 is TGTGCCAGCAGCTTGGGTCGTAGATTTACCTATGGCTACACCTTC.

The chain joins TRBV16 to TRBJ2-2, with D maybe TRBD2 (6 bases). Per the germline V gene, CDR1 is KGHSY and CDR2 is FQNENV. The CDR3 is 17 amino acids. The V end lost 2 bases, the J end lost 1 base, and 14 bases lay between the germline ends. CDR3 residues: CASSQEARRVNTGELFF. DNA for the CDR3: TGTGCCAGCAGCCAAGAGGCAAGGAGGGTGAACACCGGGGAGCTGTTTTTT. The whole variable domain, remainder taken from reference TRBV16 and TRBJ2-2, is GEEVAQTPKHLVRGEGQKAKLYCAPIKGHSYVFWYQQVLKNEFKFLISFQNENVFDETGMPKERFSAKCLPNSPCSLEIQATKLEDSAVYFCASSQEARRVNTGELFFGEGSRLTVL.

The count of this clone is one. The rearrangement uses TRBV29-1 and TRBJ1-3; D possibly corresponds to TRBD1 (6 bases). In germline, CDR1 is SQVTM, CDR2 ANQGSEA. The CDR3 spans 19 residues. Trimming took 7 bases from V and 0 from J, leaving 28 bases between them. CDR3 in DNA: TGCAGCGCCCCCCCGGGGGGCCTCCTCGGACAAGGCTCTGGAAACACCATATATTTT. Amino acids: CSAPPGGLLGQGSGNTIYF.

The CDR3 DNA is TGTGCCAGCAGCATGGGGGGGGCCGGCAATCAGCCCCAGCATTTT. Translated: CASSMGGAGNQPQHF. This chain connects TRBV27 to TRBJ1-5; perhaps TRBD1 as D (6 bases). There are 15 residues in the CDR3. Trimming took off 6 bases at V and 2 bases at J, with 14 bases between the two ends. CDR1 and CDR2 (germline): MNHEY, SMNVEV (reference sequence).

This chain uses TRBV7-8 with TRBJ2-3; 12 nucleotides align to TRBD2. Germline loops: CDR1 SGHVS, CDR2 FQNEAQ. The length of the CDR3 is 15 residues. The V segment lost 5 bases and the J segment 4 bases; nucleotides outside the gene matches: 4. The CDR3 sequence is CASSKGLAGSDTQYF. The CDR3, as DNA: TGTGCCAGCAGCAAGGGACTAGCGGGCTCAGATACGCAGTATTTT. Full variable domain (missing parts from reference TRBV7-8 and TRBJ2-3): GAGVSQSPRYKVAKRGQDVALRCDPISGHVSLFWYQQALGQGPEFLTYFQNEAQLDKSGLPSDRFFAERPEGSVSTLKIQRTQQEDSAVYLCASSKGLAGSDTQYFGPGTRLTVL.

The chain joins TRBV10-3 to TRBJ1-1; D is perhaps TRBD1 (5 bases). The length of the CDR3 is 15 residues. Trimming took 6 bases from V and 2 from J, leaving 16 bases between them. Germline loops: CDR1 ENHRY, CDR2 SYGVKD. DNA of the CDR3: TGTGCCATCAGGGACAAAGACATCTATAACACTGAAGCTTTCTTT. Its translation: CAIRDKDIYNTEAFF.

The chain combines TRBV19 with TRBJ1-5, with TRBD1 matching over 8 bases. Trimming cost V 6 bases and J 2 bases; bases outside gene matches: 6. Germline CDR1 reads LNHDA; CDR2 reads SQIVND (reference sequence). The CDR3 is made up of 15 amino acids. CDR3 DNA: TGTGCCAGTAGGGCAGGGGGCATGGGCAATCAGCCCCAGCATTTT. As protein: CASRAGGMGNQPQHF.

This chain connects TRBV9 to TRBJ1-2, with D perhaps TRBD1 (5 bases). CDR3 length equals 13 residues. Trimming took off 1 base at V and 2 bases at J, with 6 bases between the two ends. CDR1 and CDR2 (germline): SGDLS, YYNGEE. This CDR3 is CASSVNRNYGYTF. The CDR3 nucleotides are TGTGCCAGCAGCGTAAACAGGAACTATGGCTACACCTTC.

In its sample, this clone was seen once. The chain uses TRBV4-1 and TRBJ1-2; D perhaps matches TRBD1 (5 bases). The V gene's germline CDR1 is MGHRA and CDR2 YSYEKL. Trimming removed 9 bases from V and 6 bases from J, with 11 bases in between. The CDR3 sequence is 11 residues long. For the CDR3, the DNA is TGCGCCAGTACGGGGGGGAATGGCTACACCTTC. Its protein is CASTGGNGYTF.

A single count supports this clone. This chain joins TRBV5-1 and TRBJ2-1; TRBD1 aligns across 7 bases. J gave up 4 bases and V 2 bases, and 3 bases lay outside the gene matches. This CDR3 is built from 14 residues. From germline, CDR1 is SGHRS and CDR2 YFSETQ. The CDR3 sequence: CASSFEGAYNEQFF. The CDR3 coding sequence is TGCGCCAGCAGCTTCGAGGGGGCTTACAATGAGCAGTTCTTC.

DNA for the CDR3: TGTGCCAGCAGCCGGACACGGCCAGCGAACACCGGGGAGCTGTTTTTT. Its protein is CASSRTRPANTGELFF. The rearrangement links TRBV6-6 to TRBJ2-2; D is perhaps TRBD1 (5 bases). The CDR3 sequence is 16 residues long. CDR1 is MNHNY, CDR2 SVGAGI, per germline (reference sequence). The V end was cut by 6 bases, the J end by 0 bases, with 14 bases between.

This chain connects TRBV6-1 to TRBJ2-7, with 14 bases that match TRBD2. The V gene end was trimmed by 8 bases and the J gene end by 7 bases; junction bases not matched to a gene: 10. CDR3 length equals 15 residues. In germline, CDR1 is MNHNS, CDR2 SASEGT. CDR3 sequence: CASESGLAGGEEQYF. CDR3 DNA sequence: TGTGCCAGCGAGTCCGGACTAGCGGGAGGAGAGGAGCAGTACTTC.

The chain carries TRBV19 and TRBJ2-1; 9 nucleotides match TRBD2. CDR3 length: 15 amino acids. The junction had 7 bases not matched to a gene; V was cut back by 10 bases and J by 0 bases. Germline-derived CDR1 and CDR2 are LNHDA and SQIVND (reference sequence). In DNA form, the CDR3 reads TGTGCCACCGCGGCGGGAGGGAGCTCCTACAATGAGCAGTTCTTC. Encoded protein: CATAAGGSSYNEQFF.

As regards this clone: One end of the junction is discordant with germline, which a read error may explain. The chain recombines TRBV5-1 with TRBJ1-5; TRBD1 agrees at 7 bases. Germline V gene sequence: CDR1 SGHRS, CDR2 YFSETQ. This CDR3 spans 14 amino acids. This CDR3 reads CAGSVGTDNQPQHF. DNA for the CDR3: TGCGCCGGCAGCGTCGGGACAGACAATCAGCCCCAGCATTTT.

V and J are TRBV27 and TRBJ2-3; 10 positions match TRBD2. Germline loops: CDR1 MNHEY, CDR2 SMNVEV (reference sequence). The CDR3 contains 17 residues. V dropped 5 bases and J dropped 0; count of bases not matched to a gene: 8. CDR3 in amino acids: CASSVETSGSSTDTQYF. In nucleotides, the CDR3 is TGTGCCAGCAGTGTAGAGACTAGCGGGTCCAGCACAGATACGCAGTATTTT.

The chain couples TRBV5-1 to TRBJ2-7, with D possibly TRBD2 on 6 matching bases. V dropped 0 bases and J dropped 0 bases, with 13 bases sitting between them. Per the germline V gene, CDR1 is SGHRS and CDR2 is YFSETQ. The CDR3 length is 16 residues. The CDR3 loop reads CASSLEAAGVSYEQYF. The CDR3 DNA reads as TGCGCCAGCAGCTTGGAGGCAGCGGGCGTCTCCTACGAGCAGTACTTC.

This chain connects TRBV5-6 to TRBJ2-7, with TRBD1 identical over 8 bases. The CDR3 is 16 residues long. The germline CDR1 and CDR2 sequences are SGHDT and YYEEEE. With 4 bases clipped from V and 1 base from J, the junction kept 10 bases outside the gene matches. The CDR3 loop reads CASSLTTGVASYEQYF. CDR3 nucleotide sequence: TGTGCCAGCAGCCTTACGACAGGGGTGGCTTCCTACGAGCAGTACTTC.